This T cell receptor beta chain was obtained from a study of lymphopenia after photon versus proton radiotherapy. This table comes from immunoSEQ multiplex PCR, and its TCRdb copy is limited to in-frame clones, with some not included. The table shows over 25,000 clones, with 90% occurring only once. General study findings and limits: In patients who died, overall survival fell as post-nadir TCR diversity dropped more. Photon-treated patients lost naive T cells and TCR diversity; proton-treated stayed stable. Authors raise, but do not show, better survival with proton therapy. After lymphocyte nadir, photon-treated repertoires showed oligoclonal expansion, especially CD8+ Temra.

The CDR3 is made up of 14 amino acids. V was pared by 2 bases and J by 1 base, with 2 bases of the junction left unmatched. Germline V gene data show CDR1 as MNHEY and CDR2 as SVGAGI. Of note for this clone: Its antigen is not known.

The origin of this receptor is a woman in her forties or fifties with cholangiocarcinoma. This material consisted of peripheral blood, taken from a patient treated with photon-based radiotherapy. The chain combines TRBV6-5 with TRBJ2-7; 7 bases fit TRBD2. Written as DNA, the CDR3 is TGTGCCAGCAGTTACCAGCGGGGTTCCTACGAGCAGTACTTC. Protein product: CASSYQRGSYEQYF.